This TCR beta chain was retrieved from a study of blood T cell repertoires in COVID-19. Study details: Sample material is recorded as cDNA or gDNA derived from T cells, B-cell-depleted T cells, or PBMCs.

The protocol was immunoSEQ multiplex PCR, while the TCRdb copy is restricted to in-frame clones and leaves out a portion. This table holds some 220,000 clones, roughly 85% found once. The CDR3 totals 13 residues. The germline CDR1 and CDR2 sequences are SGHTA and FQGTGA. The V end lost 5 bases, the J end lost 1 base, and 7 bases lay between the germline ends. V is TRBV7-3 and J is TRBJ2-3; D remains unclear. Sequencing was done on a sample of peripheral blood. This clonotype was sampled from a woman aged 18 to 35 who had recovered from COVID-19. Written as DNA, the CDR3 is TGTGCCAGCAGCCTAGAAGGCACAGATACGCAGTATTTT. Translating it yields CASSLEGTDTQYF.